This T cell receptor beta chain was sequenced for a study of blood T cell repertoires in COVID-19. Study summary: Whether acute or convalescent, the COVID-19 samples came from the United States, Italy and Spain. The analysed material was cDNA or gDNA that came from T cells, B-cell-depleted T cells, or PBMCs.

Using immunoSEQ multiplex PCR, the repertoire was profiled, and TCRdb retains in-frame clones only, with some absent. This table has 250,000 to 300,000 clones, 75% to 90% appearing once. The TCR sequence derives from a woman aged 65 to 85 with COVID-19, enrolled during active disease. Input material: peripheral blood.

The CDR3 bases are TGTGCCAGTAGTCCCGGGACATTCAGGGCGGGGAACACTGAAGCTTTCTTT. Encoded protein: CASSPGTFRAGNTEAFF. J is TRBJ1-1 and V is TRBV19; perhaps TRBD1 as D (6 bases). The CDR3 has 17 residues. The V end was cut by 5 bases, the J end by 1 base, with 20 bases between. CDR1 is LNHDA and CDR2 is SQIVND in the germline V gene (reference sequence). Using reference TRBV19 and TRBJ1-1 for the parts outside the CDR3, the full variable domain is DGGITQSPKYLFRKEGQNVTLSCEQNLNHDAMYWYRQDPGQGLRLIYYSQIVNDFQKGDIAEGYSVSREKKESFPLTVTSAQKNPTAFYLCASSPGTFRAGNTEAFFGQGTRLTVV.